One and the same sample provided the 20 T cell receptor beta chains below, sequenced in a study of T-cell reconstitution after alpha-beta-depleted transplantation in children. TCRbeta library construction was performed incorporating unique molecular identifiers. TCRdb processed the PCR reads anew with MiXCR; each CDR3 protein has one entry. The data contain about 980,000 distinct CDR3 sequences, 25% to 30% of them singletons. The sample was PBMCs, mostly from graft donor cells, taken 360 days after TCRalphabeta/CD19-depleted stem cell transplant. Receptors were obtained from a boy less than two years old who had a stem cell transplant for SCID, so the T cells may come from the graft donor.

The chain joins TRBV18 to TRBJ1-2, with TRBD1 matching over 8 bases. This CDR3 has 15 amino acids. Trimming at V came to 0 bases and at J to 3 bases, leaving 3 bases not matched to a gene. The germline gives CDR1 KGHSH, CDR2 LQKENI. The CDR3 here is CASSPPDRVYYGYTF. CDR3 DNA: TGTGCCAGCTCACCACCGGACAGGGTGTACTATGGCTACACCTTC. Full variable domain (remainder filled in from reference TRBV18 and TRBJ1-2): NAGVMQNPRHLVRRRGQEARLRCSPMKGHSHVYWYRQLPEEGLKFMVYLQKENIIDESGMPKERFSAEFPKEGPSILRIQQVVRGDSAAYFCASSPPDRVYYGYTFGSGTRLTVV.

The chain links TRBV7-8 to TRBJ2-5; D tentatively reads TRBD1 or TRBD2 (5 bases each). Between the trimmed V and J ends, which lost 5 bases and 3 bases, there was a span of 19 bases. CDR3 size: 16 residues. The germline CDR1 and CDR2 sequences are SGHVS and FQNEAQ. The CDR3 region has the DNA TGTGCCAGCAGCCCCGGGGCAGTCCCGTTTGAAGAGACCCAGTACTTC. Encoded protein: CASSPGAVPFEETQYF.

This clonotype was recorded many times. One end of the junction varies from germline; a read error may be responsible. This chain joins TRBV5-1 and TRBJ2-5; the D gene is possibly TRBD2 (6 bases). The CDR3 extends over 14 amino acids. The germline CDR1 and CDR2 sequences are SGHRS and YFSETQ. The CDR3 region is CASSLGGLQETQYF. The CDR3 DNA follows: TGTGCCAGCAGTTTGGGGGGTTTACAAGAGACCCAGTACTTC.

The chain uses TRBV5-1 and TRBJ1-1; D remains ambiguous. CDR1 is SGHRS and CDR2 is YFSETQ in the germline V gene. The CDR3 is made up of 14 amino acids. Trimming cost V 6 bases and J 1 base, with 13 bases left between them. The CDR3 DNA sequence: TGCGCCAGCACCCCCGGACCGACGAACACTGAAGCTTTCTTT. Protein: CASTPGPTNTEAFF.

This chain joins TRBV18 and TRBJ2-1, with D perhaps given as TRBD1 or TRBD2 (5 bases each). CDR3 size: 16 residues. Trimming removed 6 bases at V and 3 bases at J, with 18 bases between. Germline assignment: CDR1 KGHSH and CDR2 LQKENI. The CDR3 region has the DNA TGTGCCAGCTCCTACCTCCGGGGCCAGGACTACAATGAGCAGTTCTTC. As protein: CASSYLRGQDYNEQFF.

This clonotype was detected only a few times. The CDR3 loop is CAWRGLGGYKTGELFF. In DNA form, the CDR3 reads TGTGCCTGGAGGGGACTAGGGGGGTACAAAACCGGGGAGCTGTTTTTT. The genes are TRBV30 and TRBJ2-2, with 8 bases identical to TRBD2. Germline V CDR1 and CDR2: GTSNPN, SVGIG (reference sequence). The CDR3 extends over 16 amino acids. Germline trimming cut 3 bases from V and 5 bases from J; bases unmatched to any gene: 11.

The chain links TRBV5-1 to TRBJ2-2; D is possibly TRBD1 (6 bases). Germline CDR1 reads SGHRS; CDR2 reads YFSETQ. This CDR3 comprises 15 residues. V was shortened by 5 bases and J by 0 bases, with 11 bases between the two germline ends. The CDR3 spells CASSRTEANTGELFF. The CDR3 coding sequence is TGCGCCAGCAGTCGGACAGAAGCGAACACCGGGGAGCTGTTTTTT.

This clonotype was seen repeatedly, ten times or more. The chain recombines TRBV6-1 with TRBJ2-5; the D gene is possibly TRBD1 (6 bases). This CDR3 has 16 residues. Germline V gene sequence: CDR1 MNHNS, CDR2 SASEGT. V was trimmed by 3 bases and J by 3 bases, leaving 17 bases between them. The CDR3 spells CASSDQQGWVEETQYF. DNA for the CDR3: TGTGCCAGCAGTGATCAACAGGGTTGGGTCGAAGAGACCCAGTACTTC.

The chain carries TRBV10-3 and TRBJ2-7; D gene unclear. The CDR3 runs to 14 residues. V was clipped by 0 bases and J by 1 base, with 7 bases between them. The germline gives CDR1 ENHRY, CDR2 SYGVKD. CDR3 protein: CAISESTDSYEQYF. The DNA for the CDR3 is TGTGCCATCAGTGAGTCCACGGATTCCTACGAGCAGTACTTC.

The chain is built from TRBV7-2 and TRBJ1-2; D might be TRBD1 (5 bases). The V end lost 2 bases, the J end lost 7 bases, and 14 bases lay between the germline ends. Germline V lookup: CDR1 SGHTA, CDR2 FQGNSA. The CDR3 has 14 residues. DNA of the CDR3: TGTGCCAGCAGCTTACTCAGGGCGGAAAGTGGCTACACCTTC. This encodes CASSLLRAESGYTF.

This clonotype was detected only a few times. V and J are TRBV7-2 and TRBJ2-5, with D tentatively TRBD2 (6 bases). Germline CDR1 is SGHTA and CDR2 is FQGNSA. The CDR3 sequence is 14 residues long. Trimming cost V 5 bases and J 5 bases, with 15 bases left between them. The CDR3: CASSQRRGMETQYF. The CDR3 coding sequence is TGTGCCAGCAGCCAGAGGAGGGGTATGGAGACCCAGTACTTC.

Only a few counts were recorded for this clonotype. DNA for the CDR3: TGTGCCACCAGCAGAGAGGGTTCGCTGGAGACCGGGGAGCTGTTTTTT. It specifies CATSREGSLETGELFF. The V call is TRBV15, the J call TRBJ2-2, with no clear D. The CDR3 loop spans 16 amino acids. V was cut by 0 bases and J by 5 bases, with 13 bases left in between. Germline loops: CDR1 LNHNV, CDR2 YYDKDF (reference sequence).

This rearrangement joins TRBV2 to TRBJ2-4; D is unresolved. CDR1 SNHLY and CDR2 FYNNEI come from the germline V gene. V was shortened by 1 base and J by 0 bases, with 4 bases between the two germline ends. CDR3 length: 14 amino acids. CDR3 sequence: CASSEGVAKNIQYF. The CDR3, as DNA: TGTGCCAGCAGTGAAGGGGTAGCCAAAAACATTCAGTACTTC. The whole variable domain, remainder taken from reference TRBV2 and TRBJ2-4, is EPEVTQTPSHQVTQMGQEVILRCVPISNHLYFYWYRQILGQKVEFLVSFYNNEISEKSEIFDDQFSVERPDGSNFTLKIRSTKLEDSAMYFCASSEGVAKNIQYFGAGTRLSVL.

This clonotype was counted once. A read error may produce the germline difference seen at one junction end. J is TRBJ2-1 and V is TRBV12-3 or TRBV12-4; D might be TRBD2 (7 bases). This CDR3 region has 18 residues. The CDR3 loop is CASSLRGRVAGIYNERFF. CDR3 coding DNA: TGTGCCAGCAGTTTACGGGGGCGGGTAGCGGGTATTTACAATGAGCGGTTCTTC.

The chain has TRBV20-1 and TRBJ2-1; D gene ambiguous. Per germline, CDR1 DFQATT and CDR2 SNEGSKA (reference sequence). The CDR3 runs to 15 residues. V was trimmed by 0 bases and J by 0 bases, leaving 9 bases between them. CDR3 region: CSARDLESSYNEQFF. The CDR3 nucleotides read TGCAGTGCTAGAGATTTGGAGAGCTCCTACAATGAGCAGTTCTTC.

The rearrangement links TRBV18 to TRBJ2-7; D is possibly TRBD1 (6 bases). Trimming cost V 8 bases and J 6 bases, with 14 bases left between them. Germline V gene data show CDR1 as KGHSH and CDR2 as LQKENI. The CDR3 sequence is 12 residues long. CDR3: CASRQGSSEQYF. The DNA of the CDR3 is TGTGCCAGCCGTCAGGGGTCGAGCGAGCAGTACTTC.

This clonotype was observed a handful of times. The genes are TRBV3-1 and TRBJ2-2, with a tentative D call TRBD2 (6 bases). V lost 5 bases and J 2 bases, leaving 12 bases between the germline ends. CDR1 is LGHDT, CDR2 YNNKEL, per germline (reference sequence). This CDR3 contains 15 residues. The CDR3 here is CASSTRDLNTGELFF. The CDR3 region has the DNA TGTGCCAGCAGCACCCGGGACTTAAACACCGGGGAGCTGTTTTTT.

This clonotype was observed a few times. V usage is TRBV18 and J usage is TRBJ2-7; tentative D call: TRBD1 (6 bases). Germline lookup yields CDR1 KGHSH and CDR2 LQKENI. The CDR3 spans 14 residues. V gave up 3 bases and J gave up 0 bases, with 9 bases separating them. The CDR3 here is CASSPSGASYEQYF. DNA for the CDR3: TGTGCCAGCTCACCGTCAGGGGCCTCCTACGAGCAGTACTTC.

The genes are TRBV7-2 and TRBJ2-2; TRBD2 matches 7 bases. Germline V gives CDR1 SGHTA, CDR2 FQGNSA. This CDR3 is built from 17 residues. The J segment lost 2 bases and the V segment lost 3 bases, leaving 9 bases of the junction unmatched. The CDR3 loop reads CASSFEWGGGNTGELFF. CDR3 nucleotide sequence: TGTGCCAGCAGCTTCGAATGGGGCGGGGGAAACACCGGGGAGCTGTTTTTT.

V gene TRBV5-8 combines with J gene TRBJ2-7; either TRBD1 or TRBD2 may supply D (5 bases each). Germline values: CDR1 SGHTS, CDR2 YDEGEE. The CDR3 loop spans 15 amino acids. Trimming pared 2 bases from V and 3 bases from J, leaving 15 bases between. CDR3 protein: CASSFNSGRIYEQYF. For the CDR3, the DNA is TGTGCCAGCAGCTTTAATTCGGGACGGATCTACGAGCAGTACTTC.